This is a list of T cell receptor beta chains from one sample in a study of tumor-infiltrating lymphocytes in primary liver carcinoma. TCRdb re-analysed the multiplex PCR reads in MiXCR, keeping a single row per CDR3 protein. Found here are fewer than 200,000 distinct CDR3 sequences, 70% to 90% of them singletons; the top ten hold 15% to 20%. Material for sequencing was tumor tissue from primary liver carcinoma. These receptors were obtained from a man aged 40-50 years with primary liver carcinoma and hepatitis B virus infection. CDR3s include the opening cysteine and the closing phenylalanine or tryptophan. D genes are given only for firm matches. Size is stated for part of the rows, as once, few or many counts, or as a class when the clone is expanded.

>TRBV7-9|-|16|TRBJ2-4|-
CASRLVPGPMGNIQNF
TGTGCCAGCAGATTAGTTCCGGGTCCCATGGGAAACATTCAGAACTTC
>TRBV28|TRBD1|15|TRBJ1-6|once
CASRLGGTVNTPLHF
TGTGCCAGCAGATTGGGGGGGACAGTCAATACACCTCTCCACTTT
>TRBV6-2/TRBV6-3|TRBD1|12|TRBJ1-2|once
CPSSQTGAGYTF
TGTCCCAGCAGTCAAACAGGGGCTGGCTACACCTTT
>TRBV30|-|13|TRBJ2-1|-
CAWSPCGNIVQFF
TGTGCCTGGAGTCCCTGCGGGAACATTGTGCAGTTCTTC
>TRBV11-1|TRBD2|13|TRBJ2-1|few
CASSAGGPNEHFF
TGCGCCAGCAGCGCGGGAGGGCCTAATGAGCACTTCTTC
>TRBV6-6|-|15|TRBJ2-1|once
CASSNAGTANNEHFF
TGTGCCAGTAGTAATGCCGGGACTGCTAACAATGAGCATTTCTTC
>TRBV11-1|-|15|TRBJ2-3|-
CASSLPRESRNTQYF
TGTGCCAGTAGTTTGCCGAGGGAGAGCAGAAATACGCAGTATTTT
>TRBV5-6|-|14|TRBJ2-7|-
CVSGATGQLYEEYF
TGTGTCAGCGGGGCCACGGGACAACTCTACGAGGAGTACTTC
>TRBV29-1|TRBD2|10|TRBJ2-1|-
CSVGGGGQFF
TGCAGCGTCGGGGGGGGAGGGCAGTTCTTC
>TRBV30|-|13|TRBJ2-1|-
CVWSPSGNNEHFF
TGTGTCTGGAGTCCCAGTGGGAACAATGAGCACTTCTTC
>TRBV5-1|-|14|TRBJ1-1|-
CASSLAGGYTESFF
TGCGCCAGCAGCTTGGCCGGCGGATACACTGAATCTTTCTTT
>TRBV5-1|TRBD2|17|TRBJ2-7|many
CASSWGLRGRAGYEQYF
TGCGCCAGCAGCTGGGGGTTACGCGGGAGGGCTGGCTACGAGCAGTACTTC
>TRBV29-1|-|15|TRBJ1-1|once
CRVTAGWGVNTEAFF
TGCAGAGTTACGGCAGGGTGGGGAGTGAACACTGAAGCTTTCTTT
>TRBV30|TRBD1|13|TRBJ2-1|few
CAWSGTGVNEQLF
TGTGCCTGGAGTGGGACAGGGGTGAATGAGCAGTTGTTC
>TRBV5-4|-|15|TRBJ2-5|-
CTSSLGGRTRETQYF
TGTACCAGCAGCTTGGGGGGACGGACACGAGAGACCCAGTACTTC
>TRBV29-1|-|15|TRBJ2-7|-
CSVARGQWGSYEQYF
TGCAGCGTCGCACGAGGACAGTGGGGCAGCTACGAGCAGTACTTC
>TRBV11-3|-|16|TRBJ2-1|-
CASSLATGAVYNEQLF
TGTGCCAGCAGCTTAGCTACTGGGGCAGTCTACAATGAGCAGTTATTC
>TRBV6-1|-|13|TRBJ2-5|-
CASSEVWGETQYF
TGTGCCAGTAGTGAAGTTTGGGGGGAGACCCAGTACTTC
>TRBV6-6|TRBD1|14|TRBJ2-3|-
CARSVQGVTDTQYF
TGTGCCAGGAGTGTACAGGGGGTAACAGATACGCAGTATTTT
>TRBV12-3/TRBV12-4|TRBD2|13|TRBJ2-5|-
CGSRRGDGETQCF
TGTGGCAGCAGGCGGGGGGACGGAGAGACCCAGTGCTTC
>TRBV6-1|-|13|TRBJ1-1|-
CASSDGRNTETLF
TGTGCCAGCAGTGATGGTAGGAACACTGAAACTTTGTTT
>TRBV6-6|TRBD1|14|TRBJ2-3|-
CSSSVKGATDTQYF
TGTTCCAGCAGTGTAAAGGGGGCAACAGATACGCAGTATTTT
>TRBV12-3/TRBV12-4|-|13|TRBJ2-1|-
CASSHTGYNEQFF
TGTGCCAGCAGCCACACGGGATACAATGAGCAGTTTTTC
>TRBV11-2|TRBD2|16|TRBJ2-1|-
CASSYAWTSGSNEKFF
TGTGCCAGCAGCTACGCCTGGACTAGCGGTAGCAATGAGAAGTTCTTC
>TRBV4-3|TRBD1|13|TRBJ1-2|-
CTSSQGGNYGYTF
TGCACCAGCAGCCAAGGGGGCAACTATGGCTACACCTTC
>TRBV11-1|-|15|TRBJ2-2|-
CDSGLSGSGTGELFF
TGTGACAGCGGCTTAAGTGGGAGTGGAACCGGGGAGCTGTTTTTT
>TRBV4-3|TRBD2|15|TRBJ2-7|-
CARSPDRAGGCKQYF
TGCGCCAGGAGCCCCGATCGAGCGGGAGGCTGCAAGCAGTACTTC
>TRBV12-3/TRBV12-4|-|17|TRBJ1-6|-
CASRQETLGSYNSPLHF
TGTGCCAGCAGACAGGAGACTCTAGGCTCCTATAATTCACCCCTCCACTTT
>TRBV5-5|-|14|TRBJ1-2|-
CANSAGTLNYGYIF
TGTGCCAACAGCGCCGGGACACTTAACTATGGCTACATCTTC
>TRBV11-3|-|14|TRBJ2-1|-
CASSLDVPNNEQFF
TGTGCCAGCAGCCTAGACGTCCCGAACAATGAGCAGTTCTTC
>TRBV29-1|-|12|TRBJ2-7|-
CSANFGTYEQLF
TGCAGCGCAAACTTTGGTACCTACGAGCAATTGTTC
>TRBV11-1|-|17|TRBJ2-1|-
CASGSNGMRRLFNEQFF
TGTGCCAGCGGATCAAACGGGATGAGGAGGTTGTTTAATGAGCAGTTCTTC
>TRBV5-1|TRBD1|13|TRBJ1-2|-
CASTTRDSYCYTF
TGCGCCAGCACCACCCGGGACAGTTATTGCTACACCTTC
>TRBV6-1|TRBD2|15|TRBJ2-1|-
CVSSPRTSGRHEQFF
TGTGTCAGTAGTCCTCGGACCAGCGGGAGGCATGAGCAGTTCTTC
>TRBV7-2|-|14|TRBJ2-1|-
CASSPRQRAIEQFF
TGTGCCAGCAGCCCCCGGCAGCGGGCGATTGAGCAGTTCTTC
>TRBV7-8|-|15|TRBJ2-7|-
CASSLDPDRSYEQYF
TGTGCCAGCAGTCTCGATCCGGACCGCTCCTACGAGCAGTACTTC
>TRBV4-1|-|17|TRBJ2-2|-
CASSQDPKRVAIGELFF
TGCGCCAGTAGCCAAGACCCTAAGCGGGTGGCGATCGGGGAGCTGTTTTTT
>TRBV6-2/TRBV6-3|TRBD1|14|TRBJ2-1|-
CASSYFTQGQVLFF
TGTGCCAGCAGTTACTTTACACAGGGACAGGTCCTGTTCTTC
>TRBV6-1|-|15|TRBJ2-1|-
CASSPRTNRRHEQFF
TGCGCCAGTAGTCCTCGGACTAACAGGAGGCACGAGCAGTTCTTC
>TRBV29-1|-|15|TRBJ2-3|-
CTVEGGTGITDTQYF
TGCACCGTTGAGGGCGGGACCGGCATCACAGATACACAGTATTTT
>TRBV10-3|TRBD2|15|TRBJ2-5|many
CAISPLAGGQETQYF
TGTGCCATCAGTCCACTAGCGGGAGGGCAAGAGACCCAGTACTTC
>TRBV24-1|-|14|TRBJ2-2|-
CVTGDLMDTGELFF
TGTGTCACCGGAGATTTGATGGACACCGGGGAGCTGTTTTTT